The entry below describes one T cell receptor (beta chain). From the RT-PCR reads, TCRdb called clonotypes with MiXCR, one entry per CDR3 protein. The sample lists about 400,000 distinct CDR3 sequences, more than 15% occurring once. The source of the sample is a study of patients and donors after allogeneic stem cell transplantation. Trimming took off 0 bases at V and 1 base at J, with 10 bases between the two ends. Germline values: CDR1 ENHRY, CDR2 SYGVKD. This CDR3 comprises 17 residues. V gene TRBV10-3 combines with J gene TRBJ2-6; a possible D gene is TRBD1 (6 bases). The sample was blood, either unsorted or a sorted T cell fraction (not recorded which). This TCR came from a human donor who was either an allogeneic HSCT recipient or a stem cell or donor lymphocyte infusion donor (not recorded which). It is not recorded whose cells these are; they may come from a transplant donor. CDR3 protein: CAISESWGQSGANVLTF. CDR3 DNA sequence: TGTGCCATCAGTGAGTCTTGGGGGCAGTCTGGGGCCAACGTCCTGACTTTC.